This T cell receptor beta chain was retrieved from a study of blood T cell repertoires in COVID-19 (dated by TCRdb to about 2020). The study in broad terms: The collaborator samples originated in the United States, Italy and Spain and spanned the acute and convalescent phases of COVID-19. The prospective study material was composed of cDNA or gDNA derived from T cells, B-cell-depleted T cells, or PBMCs. Subjects who had been exposed to COVID-19, were actively infected with it, or had recovered from it provided the deeply sampled blood TCRbeta repertoires that made up the dataset. The repertoires were made available in a free public database intended to serve as a resource for research on the immune response to SARS-CoV-2. Samples came from the ongoing ImmuneRACE study (first 160 participants) plus 1,254 subjects from 6 global collaborators. A de-identified subject ID, COVID-19 status, age in years and sex were almost always included in the sample metadata. HLA class I and class II types, where available, came from metadata supplied by the sample provider rather than from assay-based typing. Results and caveats for the whole study, not just this receptor: The quantity of clinical and demographic metadata differed by source and by participant and was supplied without curation.

As encoded in the germline V gene (reference sequence), CDR1 is SEHNR while CDR2 is FQNEAQ. The CDR3 covers 15 residues, taking in both the cysteine and the phenylalanine. The entry retains the CDR3 DNA only, 45 bases that are in frame from base 1. Cut back by 6 bases and 0 bases, the V and J ends lie 12 bases apart. Comment on this clone: What this receptor recognizes is not known. No much larger clone exists at a distance of one base, and base qualities are not known.

Participants in the prospective study were aged 18 to 89 years, lived in under 30 United States geographic areas, and enrolled through a virtual design. Cohort assignment in the prospective study relied on participant-reported clinical history from a screening survey and a study questionnaire. Each participant in the prospective study had whole blood, serum and a nasopharyngeal or oropharyngeal swab collected by mobile phlebotomists. Prospective study participants could optionally give additional blood draws and questionnaires over an approximately two-month period. Before DNA extraction, prospective study blood samples were shipped either frozen or at room temperature. The immunoSEQ Assay, a bias-controlled multiplex PCR, was used to amplify TCRbeta CDR3 regions from genomic DNA. For the original study's pipeline: The number of nucleated cells in each sample was estimated by amplification of reference gene primers within the assay. To quantify the absolute abundance of each unique TCRbeta CDR3 rearrangement, sequence reads were collapsed and filtered. For each sample, productive Simpson clonality was calculated as the square root of Simpson's diversity index over productive rearrangements. Entries here come from immuneACCESS through TCRdb and include only in-frame sequences with V and J called. Some clones fail to appear in such tables; in the studies checked, an unresolved V gene covers under half of the shortfall, and the cause of the remainder is unknown. The V and J calls and clone size were taken over from that table, and D and trimming were inferred from the DNA. The sample table records approximately 210,000 clones; more than 75% of these occur just once. Approximately 4.3% of the sample goes to the ten largest clones.

The TCR sequence derives from a man aged 30 to 45 with acute COVID-19. Material: PBMCs or T cells enriched from blood (not recorded which). The sequence is built from TRBV7-9 and TRBJ1-5; the D segment could be TRBD1, given 6 matching bases. The CDR3 loop reads CASRGGGTSNQPQHF. The DNA sequence follows: TGTGCCAGCAGAGGGGGAGGGACTAGCAATCAGCCCCAGCATTTT.